A selection of T cell receptor beta chains follows, all from one sample in a study of T cells in Graves' hyperthyroidism and ophthalmopathy. TCRdb fed the multiplex PCR reads into MiXCR, producing one record per CDR3 protein. The sample shows fewer than 400,000 distinct CDR3 sequences, 20% to 30% of them seen only once. Sequences were obtained from blood. These TCRs come from a man between 50 and 59 years old with Graves' hyperthyroidism. Each CDR3 is given with its conserved first and last residue. Fields, in order: CDR3 DNA, CDR3 protein, D gene, clone size, J gene, V gene. A D gene is named only where the DNA matches it firmly. A clone size is listed for some rows: how often the clone was seen (once, few, many), or a class if it is expanded.

CDR3nt: TGTGCCTGGACCCGAGGGGGGTTTAGAGAAAAACTGTTTTTT
CDR3aa: CAWTRGGFREKLFF
d_gene: -
abundance: few
j_gene: TRBJ1-4
v_gene: TRBV30

CDR3nt: TGTGCCAGCAGATTCCTAGCCCCCCGATCCGGGGAGCTGTTTTTT
CDR3aa: CASRFLAPRSGELFF
d_gene: -
abundance: few
j_gene: TRBJ2-2
v_gene: TRBV13

CDR3nt: TGCGCCAGCAGCTGGGGACGTTCGGAGTTAACGACAGATACGCAGTATTTT
CDR3aa: CASSWGRSELTTDTQYF
d_gene: -
abundance: -
j_gene: TRBJ2-3
v_gene: TRBV5-1

CDR3nt: TGTGCCAGCGTTAAGTGGAACACCGGGGAGCTGTTTTTT
CDR3aa: CASVKWNTGELFF
d_gene: -
abundance: -
j_gene: TRBJ2-2
v_gene: TRBV5-6

CDR3nt: TGTGCCAGCAGTTTATACGACACCCCCGGGGAGCTGTTTTTT
CDR3aa: CASSLYDTPGELFF
d_gene: -
abundance: -
j_gene: TRBJ2-2
v_gene: TRBV27

CDR3nt: TGTGCCAGCAGTTCCACAGGGAGGGGAAACACCATATATTTT
CDR3aa: CASSSTGRGNTIYF
d_gene: -
abundance: few
j_gene: TRBJ1-3
v_gene: TRBV12-3/TRBV12-4

CDR3nt: TGTGCCAGTAGTATTAGAAGCGGGAGGTCTGTCTACGAGCAGTACTTC
CDR3aa: CASSIRSGRSVYEQYF
d_gene: TRBD2
abundance: -
j_gene: TRBJ2-7
v_gene: TRBV19

CDR3nt: TGCGCCAGCAGTGAGTCGGGGACTAGCGGGAGATTCGAGCAGTACTTC
CDR3aa: CASSESGTSGRFEQYF
d_gene: TRBD2
abundance: few
j_gene: TRBJ2-7
v_gene: TRBV10-1

CDR3nt: TGCAGTGTTCGGGGCTTCGGCTACGAGCAGTACTTC
CDR3aa: CSVRGFGYEQYF
d_gene: -
abundance: few
j_gene: TRBJ2-7
v_gene: TRBV20-1

CDR3nt: TGTGCCAGCAGCTTCCAGCGGGAATTCGGGGAGCTGTTTTTT
CDR3aa: CASSFQREFGELFF
d_gene: TRBD2
abundance: -
j_gene: TRBJ2-2
v_gene: TRBV11-1

CDR3nt: TGTGCCAGCAGCCCACGGACTAGCGGGATAGGGGATACGCAGTATTTT
CDR3aa: CASSPRTSGIGDTQYF
d_gene: TRBD2
abundance: -
j_gene: TRBJ2-3
v_gene: TRBV7-2

CDR3nt: TGTGCCAGCAGTTCAAGGGACAGGGGGCTTGAAAAACTGTTTTTT
CDR3aa: CASSSRDRGLEKLFF
d_gene: TRBD1
abundance: few
j_gene: TRBJ1-4
v_gene: TRBV28

CDR3nt: TGTGCCAGCAGCTTACACATGGGGCTGGAGTTGGGTCAGGAGACCCAGTACTTC
CDR3aa: CASSLHMGLELGQETQYF
d_gene: -
abundance: few
j_gene: TRBJ2-5
v_gene: TRBV11-2

CDR3nt: TGTGCCAGCAGTTCGGCGGGAGGGCAGGAGACCCAGTACTTC
CDR3aa: CASSSAGGQETQYF
d_gene: TRBD2
abundance: many
j_gene: TRBJ2-5
v_gene: TRBV28

CDR3nt: TGTGCCAGCAGCCCACTTGACGCGGAGCAGTTCTTC
CDR3aa: CASSPLDAEQFF
d_gene: -
abundance: -
j_gene: TRBJ2-1
v_gene: TRBV11-3

CDR3nt: TGCGCCAGCGGGGGACACCAAGAGACCCAGTACTTC
CDR3aa: CASGGHQETQYF
d_gene: -
abundance: -
j_gene: TRBJ2-5
v_gene: TRBV5-1

CDR3nt: TGTGCCAGCAGTCCTAGCAGCTATGGCTACACCTTC
CDR3aa: CASSPSSYGYTF
d_gene: -
abundance: few
j_gene: TRBJ1-2
v_gene: TRBV27

CDR3nt: TGTGCCATCAGTGAGCCCGTAGCGGGAGCTAACGAGCAGTACTTC
CDR3aa: CAISEPVAGANEQYF
d_gene: TRBD2
abundance: -
j_gene: TRBJ2-7
v_gene: TRBV10-3

CDR3nt: TGTGCCAGTAGTCCGCTGGAGGGGACTAGCGGGAGGGCCAATGAGCAGTTCTTC
CDR3aa: CASSPLEGTSGRANEQFF
d_gene: TRBD2
abundance: few
j_gene: TRBJ2-1
v_gene: TRBV19

CDR3nt: TGCAGTGCTAGGGCTAGCGGAAGCACAGATACGCAGTATTTT
CDR3aa: CSARASGSTDTQYF
d_gene: TRBD2
abundance: few
j_gene: TRBJ2-3
v_gene: TRBV20-1

CDR3nt: TGTGCCAGCAGTCGACCCCGGACAGGGCGAGCCAACGTCCTGACTTTC
CDR3aa: CASSRPRTGRANVLTF
d_gene: TRBD1
abundance: -
j_gene: TRBJ2-6
v_gene: TRBV12-3/TRBV12-4

CDR3nt: TGTGCTAGTGGTTTGGCGACTAGCGGGAAATACAATGAGCAGTTCTTC
CDR3aa: CASGLATSGKYNEQFF
d_gene: TRBD2
abundance: -
j_gene: TRBJ2-1
v_gene: TRBV12-5

CDR3nt: TGCGCCAGCAGCTTGGAGCCAGAACTTTACTCCTACGAGCAGTACTTC
CDR3aa: CASSLEPELYSYEQYF
d_gene: -
abundance: -
j_gene: TRBJ2-7
v_gene: TRBV5-1

CDR3nt: TGTGCCACCAGCACAGCCACGGTCGCCGGAGGGCAGTTCTTC
CDR3aa: CATSTATVAGGQFF
d_gene: -
abundance: few
j_gene: TRBJ2-1
v_gene: TRBV15

CDR3nt: TGTGCCAGCACCAAGGACAGGGGAGCCGTGGAGACCCAGTACTTC
CDR3aa: CASTKDRGAVETQYF
d_gene: TRBD1
abundance: many
j_gene: TRBJ2-5
v_gene: TRBV11-3

CDR3nt: TGTGCCAGCAGTTTATCCACCGAGGGGGCAGGCAGTGAGCAGTTCTTC
CDR3aa: CASSLSTEGAGSEQFF
d_gene: TRBD1
abundance: -
j_gene: TRBJ2-1
v_gene: TRBV27

CDR3nt: TGCAGCGTTGCCCGGGACCTAAACACCGGGGAGCTGTTTTTT
CDR3aa: CSVARDLNTGELFF
d_gene: -
abundance: -
j_gene: TRBJ2-2
v_gene: TRBV29-1